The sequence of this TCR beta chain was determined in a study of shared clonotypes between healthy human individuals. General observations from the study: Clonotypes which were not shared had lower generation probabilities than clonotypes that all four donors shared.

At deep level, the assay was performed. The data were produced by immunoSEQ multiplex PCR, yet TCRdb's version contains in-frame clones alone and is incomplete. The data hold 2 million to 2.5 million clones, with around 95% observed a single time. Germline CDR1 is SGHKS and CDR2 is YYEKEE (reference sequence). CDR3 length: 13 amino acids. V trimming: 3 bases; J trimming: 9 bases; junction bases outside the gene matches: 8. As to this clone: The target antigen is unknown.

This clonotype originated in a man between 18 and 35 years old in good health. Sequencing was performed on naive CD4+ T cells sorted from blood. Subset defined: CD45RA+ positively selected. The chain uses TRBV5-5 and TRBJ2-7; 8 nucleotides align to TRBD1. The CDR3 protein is CASSSGQGNAQYF. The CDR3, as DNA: TGTGCCAGCAGCTCTGGACAGGGCAACGCGCAGTACTTC.